Each of the 7 T cell receptor beta chains below was sequenced from the same sample in a study of blood T cell repertoires in COVID-19. Repertoires were generated with immunoSEQ multiplex PCR, while TCRdb's copy carries only in-frame clones and drops some. This sample yields about 200,000 clones, of which 80% are seen a single time; 7.4% belongs to the top ten. Sequenced material: PBMCs or T cells enriched from blood (not recorded which). Source of these receptors: a woman aged 40 to 49 with acute COVID-19.

The rearrangement joins TRBV29-1 to TRBJ1-1; D is ambiguous. In germline, CDR1 is SQVTM, CDR2 ANQGSEA. This CDR3 has 12 amino acids. Trimming removed 1 base from V and 4 bases from J, with 7 bases in between. CDR3 coding DNA: TGCAGCGTTGAAGGGAGAGTCACTGAAGCTTTCTTT. Translating gives CSVEGRVTEAFF.

This clone was observed a few times. The chain is built from TRBV6-1 and TRBJ1-6, with TRBD1 identical over 10 bases. Trimming at V came to 5 bases and at J to 6 bases, leaving 4 bases not matched to a gene. Germline V lookup: CDR1 MNHNS, CDR2 SASEGT. The CDR3 sequence is 15 residues long. CDR3 residues: CASSTGTGVNSPLHF. CDR3 in DNA: TGTGCCAGCAGTACCGGGACAGGGGTTAATTCACCCCTCCACTTT.

This clone was picked up one time. The V gene is TRBV28, the J gene TRBJ1-3, with D possibly TRBD1 on 6 matching bases. The length of the CDR3 is 19 residues. Germline values: CDR1 MDHEN, CDR2 SYDVKM. V lost 1 base to trimming and J lost 0 bases, with 19 bases between them. CDR3 loop: CASSLYMGSGTLSGNTIYF. CDR3 DNA sequence: TGTGCCAGCAGTTTATACATGGGATCTGGGACACTCTCTGGAAACACCATATATTTT. Together with reference TRBV28 and TRBJ1-3, the CDR3 gives the full variable domain: DVKVTQSSRYLVKRTGEKVFLECVQDMDHENMFWYRQDPGLGLRLIYFSYDVKMKEKGDIPEGYSVSREKKERFSLILESASTNQTSMYLCASSLYMGSGTLSGNTIYFGEGSWLTVV.

The chain employs TRBV28 and TRBJ1-5; 7 bases are shared with TRBD1. Germline CDR1 is MDHEN and CDR2 is SYDVKM. The CDR3 sequence is 13 residues long. V dropped 3 bases and J dropped 5; count of bases not matched to a gene: 1. The CDR3 sequence is CASSLGQHQPQHF. The DNA of the CDR3 is TGTGCCAGCAGTTTGGGACAGCATCAGCCCCAGCATTTT.

Notes on this clone: This sample includes further DNA sequences coding for the same CDR3. The chain recombines TRBV9 with TRBJ2-5; no definite D call. V was pared by 4 bases and J by 0 bases, with 7 bases between. This CDR3 is built from 13 residues. From germline, CDR1 is SGDLS and CDR2 YYNGEE. The CDR3 region is CASSSLYQETQYF. The DNA of the CDR3 is TGTGCCAGCAGCTCCCTATACCAAGAGACCCAGTACTTC.

The DNA of the CDR3 is TGTGCCACCAGTGATAGGCCTACGGAGGGCACAGATACGCAGTATTTT. It yields the protein CATSDRPTEGTDTQYF. The V call is TRBV24-1, the J call TRBJ2-3, with a weak D call TRBD2 (5 bases). Germline V gene lookup returns CDR1 KGHDR and CDR2 SFDVKD. The CDR3 has 16 amino acids. Trimming stripped 3 bases from V and 1 base from J, with 13 bases between.

This chain connects TRBV6-2 or TRBV6-3 to TRBJ2-7; 10 bases fit TRBD2. The CDR3 length is 16 residues. With 0 bases clipped from V and 3 bases from J, the junction kept 5 bases outside the gene matches. In germline, CDR1 is MNHEY, CDR2 SVGEGT. CDR3 DNA: TGTGCCAGCAGTTACTCCGGGACTAGCGCCATCTACGAGCAGTACTTC. Translated: CASSYSGTSAIYEQYF.